This T cell receptor beta chain was recorded in a study of T cell responses to AZD1222 COVID-19 vaccine. Assay: immunoSEQ multiplex PCR; the TCRdb copy retains only in-frame clones and omits some. This table holds tens of thousands of clones, more than 80% found once. CDR1 is MNHEY, CDR2 SVGAGI, per germline. The CDR3 sequence is 13 residues long. V lost 5 bases, J lost 4 bases, and 9 bases lay in between. This rearrangement joins TRBV6-5 to TRBJ2-1; D is possibly TRBD1 (5 bases). This receptor was taken from an adult who received the AZD1222 COVID-19 vaccine. The input for sequencing was peripheral blood, taken 28 days after the second AZD1222 dose. The CDR3 DNA sequence: TGTGCCAGCAGTCTCCGACAGTACAATGAGCAGTTCTTC. Its translation: CASSLRQYNEQFF.